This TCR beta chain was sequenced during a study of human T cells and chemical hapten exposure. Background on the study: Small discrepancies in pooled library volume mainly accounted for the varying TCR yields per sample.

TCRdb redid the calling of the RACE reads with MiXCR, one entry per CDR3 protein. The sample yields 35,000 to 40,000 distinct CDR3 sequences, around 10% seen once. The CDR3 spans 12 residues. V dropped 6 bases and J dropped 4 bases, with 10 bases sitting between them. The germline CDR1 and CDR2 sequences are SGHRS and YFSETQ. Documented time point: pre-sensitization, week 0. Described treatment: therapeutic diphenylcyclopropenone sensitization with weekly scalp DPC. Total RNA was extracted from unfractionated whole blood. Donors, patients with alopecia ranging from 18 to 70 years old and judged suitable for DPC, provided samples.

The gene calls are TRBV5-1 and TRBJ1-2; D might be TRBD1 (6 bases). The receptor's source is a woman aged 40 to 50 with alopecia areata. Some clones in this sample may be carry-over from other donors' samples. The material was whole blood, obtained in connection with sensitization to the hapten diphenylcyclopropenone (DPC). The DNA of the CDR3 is TGCGCCAGCAAGGGGGAAGGCTATGGCTACACCTTC. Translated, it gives CASKGEGYGYTF.